This TCR beta chain comes out of a study of shared clonotypes between healthy human individuals. Germline-derived CDR1 and CDR2 are ENHRY and SYGVKD. The CDR3 contains 14 residues. The V end lost 4 bases, the J end lost 0 bases, and 4 bases lay between the germline ends. Replicate sorted-subset PCRs were loaded with around 200 ng DNA, about 30,000 T cell genomes. TCRdb keeps only in-frame clones here, not all; method: immunoSEQ multiplex PCR. Of approximately 1,500,000 clones listed, nearly 99% are singletons. V usage is TRBV10-3 and J usage is TRBJ2-6; D gene uncertain. Material for sequencing was naive CD4+ T cells sorted from blood. This sample's subset: CD45RA+ positively selected. This receptor was identified in a man aged 25-45 years in good health. CDR3 nucleotide sequence: TGTGCCATCAGTGGTAGCTCTGGGGCCAACGTCCTGACTTTC. Amino acid sequence: CAISGSSGANVLTF.